Listed below are T cell receptor beta chains from one sample, sequenced in a study of CD8 T cells in ankylosing spondylitis. TCRdb fed the 5' RACE reads into MiXCR, producing one record per CDR3 protein. The repertoire holds 9,500 to 10,000 distinct CDR3 sequences, with 5% to 6.5% as singletons. Sequenced input: blood, either unsorted or a sorted T cell fraction (not recorded which). The origin of the receptors is a female donor with ankylosing spondylitis or in good health (not recorded which). Each CDR3 is given with its conserved first and last residue. A D gene is named only where the DNA matches it firmly. Some rows have no size entry. The others give once, few or many, or a class for an expanded clone.

d_gene	j_gene	v_gene	len	abundance	CDR3nt	CDR3aa
-	TRBJ2-1	TRBV9	16	many	TGTGCCAGCAGCGTGGGCGGGTCCCAAACCTACAATGAGCAGTTCTTC	CASSVGGSQTYNEQFF
TRBD2	TRBJ2-7	TRBV9	14	-	TGTGCCAGCAGCGTGGGCGGGGGGGCTGACGAGCAGTACTTC	CASSVGGGADEQYF
-	TRBJ2-3	TRBV9	17	many	TGTGCCAGCAGCGTGAGAGCCCGGGGGGCCAGCACAGATACGCAGTATTTT	CASSVRARGASTDTQYF
-	TRBJ1-1	TRBV9	13	many	TGTGCCAGCAGCGTAGTTATGAACACTGAAGCTTTCTTT	CASSVVMNTEAFF
-	TRBJ2-1	TRBV9	14	-	TGTGCCAGCAGCCCCTCCGGGGGCCAGAATGAGCAGTTCTTC	CASSPSGGQNEQFF
-	TRBJ2-3	TRBV9	14	few	TGTGCCAGCAGCGTAGAAGGGGGCACAGATACGCAGTATTTT	CASSVEGGTDTQYF
TRBD2	TRBJ2-3	TRBV9	15	few	TGTGCCAGCAGCGTAGGAGCGGGAGTCACAGATACGCAGTATTTT	CASSVGAGVTDTQYF
-	TRBJ2-5	TRBV9	13	many	TGTGCCAGCAGCGTAGCCAGGGGAGAGACCCAGTACTTC	CASSVARGETQYF
-	TRBJ2-7	TRBV9	16	few	TGTGCCAGCAGCGTAGATTCCCGGGGGGCTAGCTACGAGCAGTACTTC	CASSVDSRGASYEQYF
TRBD2	TRBJ2-1	TRBV9	15	many	TGTGCCAGCAGCGTCGGCGGGAGCGCCGGGAATGAGCAGTTCTTC	CASSVGGSAGNEQFF